This TCR beta chain comes out of a study of monozygotic twins with inflammatory bowel disease. Study conclusions and caveats: No discrimination was achieved between different T cell subtypes. Heterogeneous immunosuppressive treatment regimens may have introduced variability into patient repertoires.

No DNA is given; TCRdb re-called the 5' RACE reads and lists each CDR3 protein once. Across over 200,000 distinct CDR3 sequences, the top ten clones capture approximately 1.6% of the sample. As concerns this clonotype: Its target is not known.

This CDR3 has 13 amino acids. Germline V CDR1 and CDR2: MNHEY, SMNVEV (reference sequence). V usage is TRBV27 and J usage is TRBJ2-3; the D gene TCRdb calls, TRBD2, cannot be checked with no DNA. The receptor was derived from a human donor with ulcerative colitis or Crohn's disease, or a healthy co-twin of an affected twin (not recorded which). Sequences were obtained from blood. CDR3 sequence reads: CASSLNREGTQYF.